The 9 T cell receptor beta chains listed next were all sequenced from one sample in a study of blood T cell repertoires in COVID-19 (dated by TCRdb to 2020 to 2021). The receptor library was made with the immunoSEQ multiplex PCR assay. In its TCRdb copy, this immuneACCESS table keeps in-frame sequences only and misses some clones. Where compared with another copy, unresolved V genes explain less than half of these, and the others have no known cause. The sample includes about 170,000 clones, with 79% observed a single time. Around 20% of the sample is held by the ten biggest clonotypes. Sequenced input: PBMCs or T cells enriched from blood (not recorded which). The receptors here all came from a woman between 70 and 85 years old in a cohort exposed to, infected with or recovered from COVID-19 (not recorded which).

The chain links TRBV18 to TRBJ2-3; D is possibly TRBD2 (6 bases). Germline V gene data show CDR1 as KGHSH and CDR2 as LQKENI. The length of the CDR3 is 15 residues. Trimming pared 0 bases from V and 4 bases from J, leaving 11 bases between. CDR3 in DNA: TGTGCCAGCTCACCACCGGAGGGCAGGGCAGATACGCAGTATTTT. Its protein is CASSPPEGRADTQYF. Full variable domain (missing parts from reference TRBV18 and TRBJ2-3): NAGVMQNPRHLVRRRGQEARLRCSPMKGHSHVYWYRQLPEEGLKFMVYLQKENIIDESGMPKERFSAEFPKEGPSILRIQQVVRGDSAAYFCASSPPEGRADTQYFGPGTRLTVL.

The chain joins TRBV12-3 or TRBV12-4 to TRBJ1-1; D possibly corresponds to TRBD1 (6 bases). The CDR3 is made up of 13 amino acids. V lost 3 bases, J lost 4 bases, and 9 bases lay in between. The CDR3 bases are TGTGCCAGCAGTTTTATAGGGGGCACTGAAGCTTTCTTT. It codes for CASSFIGGTEAFF.

The chain recombines TRBV5-1 with TRBJ2-2; TRBD2 agrees at 13 bases. Germline assignment: CDR1 SGHRS and CDR2 YFSETQ. The CDR3 contains 17 residues. J lost 7 bases, V lost 5 bases, and 11 bases had no gene match. The CDR3 reads CASRERTSGRTGGELFF. Written as DNA, the CDR3 is TGCGCCAGCAGAGAGAGGACTAGCGGGAGAACTGGCGGGGAGCTGTTTTTT.

The DNA for the CDR3 is TGCGCCAGCAGCTTGTTCGCGGGAGCCCAGGGCGAGCAGTACTTC. This codes for CASSLFAGAQGEQYF. V gene TRBV5-1 combines with J gene TRBJ2-7, with 7 bases aligning to TRBD2. The CDR3 loop spans 15 amino acids. Trimming removed 1 base from V and 6 bases from J; junction bases left unmatched: 10. The V gene's germline CDR1 is SGHRS and CDR2 YFSETQ.

The chain carries TRBV10-3 and TRBJ1-5, with a tentative D call TRBD1 (5 bases). The V gene lost 7 bases and the J gene lost 5 bases, with 12 bases spanning the gap. Germline V lookup: CDR1 ENHRY, CDR2 SYGVKD. The CDR3 is made up of 13 amino acids. The CDR3 DNA sequence: TGTGCCATCAAACCAGGGCCCGATCAGCCCCAGCATTTT. The encoded protein is CAIKPGPDQPQHF.

This clone was counted between two and nine times. The chain combines TRBV10-3 with TRBJ2-3, with TRBD2 as a possible D gene (6 bases). The CDR3 runs to 13 residues. Per the germline V gene, CDR1 is ENHRY and CDR2 is SYGVKD. V was clipped by 0 bases and J by 7 bases, with 8 bases between them. This CDR3 reads CAISESLANTQYF. Here the CDR3 DNA reads TGTGCCATCAGTGAGTCGCTAGCGAATACGCAGTATTTT.

The rearrangement uses TRBV19 and TRBJ1-4; 8 bases map to TRBD1. V lost 0 bases, J lost 2 bases, and 5 bases stayed unmatched. Germline assignment: CDR1 LNHDA and CDR2 SQIVND (reference sequence). The CDR3 runs to 17 residues. DNA for the CDR3: TGTGCCAGTAGTATAGATCTGGCAGGGGGCACTAATGAAAAACTGTTTTTT. The encoded protein is CASSIDLAGGTNEKLFF.

The CDR3 region has the DNA TGCACCAGCAGCCAGACGGCAGGGGGCACAGATACGCAGTATTTT. This translates into CTSSQTAGGTDTQYF. This chain joins TRBV1 and TRBJ2-3; whether TRBD1, the table's D call, matches the DNA was not checked. TRBV1 is a listed pseudogene. This CDR3 has 15 amino acids.

This clone was detected only a few times. The chain couples TRBV28 to TRBJ2-3; possible D gene TRBD1, 8 bases. With 5 bases removed from V and 4 bases from J, the gap between germline ends came to 19 bases. This CDR3 has 16 residues. The germline V gene has CDR1 MDHEN and CDR2 SYDVKM. The CDR3 coding sequence is TGTGCCAGCAGTCGACAGGGGTCGGGGAGGGCAGATACGCAGTATTTT. Translating it yields CASSRQGSGRADTQYF. Variable domain in full (rest from reference TRBV28 and TRBJ2-3): DVKVTQSSRYLVKRTGEKVFLECVQDMDHENMFWYRQDPGLGLRLIYFSYDVKMKEKGDIPEGYSVSREKKERFSLILESASTNQTSMYLCASSRQGSGRADTQYFGPGTRLTVL.